This T cell receptor (beta chain) was sequenced in a study of cytomegalovirus exposure and HLA in healthy donors. This CDR3 contains 15 residues. From germline, CDR1 is SNHLY and CDR2 FYNNEI. Trimming removed 2 bases at V and 0 bases at J, with 7 bases between. Comment on this clone: As yet, its antigen is unknown.

Study findings and constraints: A later analysis reported that several of the most significant clusters appeared to be linked to common viral pathogens, among them Epstein-Barr virus. Sequencing depth roughly uniform across donors was assumed in presence/absence analyses. In a later analysis, TCR beta V- and J-gene trimming showed a link to a missense DCLRE1C variant.

13 Jbeta primers and 60 Vbeta primers were used for the PCR. Repertoires were generated with immunoSEQ multiplex PCR, while TCRdb's copy carries only in-frame clones and drops some. The sample has around 150,000 clones, approximately 67% seen once. The sequenced sample consisted of PBMCs. This TCR was recovered from a woman between 18 and 29 years old in good health and CMV-seropositive. This sequence joins TRBV2 and TRBJ1-4; D might be TRBD1 (5 bases). The CDR3 sequence is CASSEWGATNEKLFF. For the CDR3, the DNA is TGTGCCAGCAGTGAATGGGGGGCAACTAATGAAAAACTGTTTTTT.